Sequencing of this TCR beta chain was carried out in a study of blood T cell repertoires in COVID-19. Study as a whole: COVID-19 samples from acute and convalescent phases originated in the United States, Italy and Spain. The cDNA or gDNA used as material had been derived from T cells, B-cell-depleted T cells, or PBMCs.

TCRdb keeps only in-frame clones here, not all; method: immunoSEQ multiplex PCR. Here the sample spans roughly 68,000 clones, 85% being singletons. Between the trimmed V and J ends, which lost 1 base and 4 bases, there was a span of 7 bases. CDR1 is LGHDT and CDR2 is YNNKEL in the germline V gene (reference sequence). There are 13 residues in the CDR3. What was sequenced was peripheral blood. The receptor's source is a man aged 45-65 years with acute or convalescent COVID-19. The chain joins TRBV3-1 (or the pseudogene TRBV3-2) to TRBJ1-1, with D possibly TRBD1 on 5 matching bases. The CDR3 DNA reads TGTGCCAGCAGCCAAGGGGGCTTCACTGAAGCTTTCTTT. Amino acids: CASSQGGFTEAFF.